A selection of T cell receptor beta chains follows, all from one sample in a study of cytomegalovirus exposure and HLA in healthy donors. This table comes from immunoSEQ multiplex PCR, and its TCRdb copy is limited to in-frame clones, with some not included. The sample carries tens of thousands of clones, about four fifths recorded once. The specimen sequenced was PBMCs. The source is a man aged 18 to 29 in good health and CMV-seronegative. Both conserved end residues are part of each CDR3. D genes are given only for firm matches. Size is omitted from some rows. Given values are once, few, many or a class for expanded clones.

>TRBV30|TRBJ2-7|TRBD1|NA
CASKGDSASVYEQYF
TGTGCCTCTAAAGGGGACAGTGCCAGTGTCTACGAGCAGTACTTC
>TRBV5-4|TRBJ1-6|TRBD1|NA
CASSFTGVRSPLHF
TGTGCCAGCAGCTTCACAGGGGTTCGATCACCCCTCCACTTT
>TRBV4-2|TRBJ2-2|TRBD1|NA
CASSPGTANTGELFF
TGTGCCAGCAGCCCGGGGACAGCGAACACCGGGGAGCTGTTTTTT
>TRBV27|TRBJ1-2|NA|once
CASSLFAGDNYGYTF
TGTGCCAGCAGTTTATTCGCAGGGGATAACTATGGCTACACCTTC
>TRBV19|TRBJ2-7|TRBD1|NA
CASRPGTGSSYEQYF
TGTGCCAGTAGGCCCGGGACAGGGAGCTCCTACGAGCAGTACTTC
>TRBV29-1|TRBJ2-1|TRBD1|once
CSVVEGGGYNEQFF
TGCAGCGTTGTGGAAGGGGGCGGGTACAATGAGCAGTTCTTC
>TRBV7-2|TRBJ1-2|TRBD1|NA
CASSSTRGAVYGYTF
TGTGCCAGCAGCTCAACCAGGGGGGCCGTCTATGGCTACACCTTC
>TRBV27|TRBJ1-6|NA|NA
CASSLQGRTSPLHF
TGTGCCAGCAGTTTACAGGGAAGGACTTCACCCCTCCACTTT
>TRBV7-9|TRBJ1-1|TRBD1|NA
CASSFTGGNTEAFF
TGTGCCAGCAGCTTTACAGGGGGGAACACTGAAGCTTTCTTT
>TRBV11-2|TRBJ2-5|TRBD2|NA
CASSSGPSGRETQYF
TGTGCCAGCAGCTCCGGGCCTAGCGGGAGGGAGACCCAGTACTTC
>TRBV9|TRBJ1-6|NA|NA
CASSVGGKRNSPLHF
TGTGCCAGCAGCGTGGGGGGGAAAAGAAATTCACCCCTCCACTTT
>TRBV5-6|TRBJ2-6|NA|NA
CASSFYRVTGANVLTF
TGTGCCAGCAGCTTTTACAGGGTAACTGGGGCCAACGTCCTGACTTTC
>TRBV19|TRBJ2-7|NA|NA
CASSPTDIPSYEQYF
TGTGCCAGTAGCCCTACGGACATCCCCTCCTACGAGCAGTACTTC
>TRBV28|TRBJ1-4|NA|NA
CASSLWGATNEKLFF
TGTGCCAGCAGTTTGTGGGGGGCAACTAATGAAAAACTGTTTTTT
>TRBV5-1|TRBJ2-7|NA|few
CASSPLLYYEQYF
TGCGCCAGCAGCCCACTCCTTTACTACGAGCAGTACTTC
>TRBV29-1|TRBJ2-7|NA|NA
CSVEIRRDTEQYF
TGCAGCGTTGAAATAAGACGGGACACCGAGCAGTACTTC
>TRBV6-5|TRBJ1-1|NA|NA
CASSYGGAGTEAFF
TGTGCCAGCAGTTATGGGGGCGCCGGCACTGAAGCTTTCTTT
>TRBV6-1|TRBJ2-7|NA|NA
CASGSGWSSYEQYF
TGTGCCAGCGGGAGCGGGTGGAGCTCCTACGAGCAGTACTTC
>TRBV5-6|TRBJ2-7|TRBD1|NA
CASSLGWTGEGEQYF
TGTGCCAGCAGCTTGGGTTGGACAGGGGAGGGCGAGCAGTACTTC
>TRBV28|TRBJ2-7|TRBD2|NA
CASSLGGLPPREQYF
TGTGCCAGCAGTTTGGGGGGACTACCCCCCCGCGAGCAGTACTTC
>TRBV5-1|TRBJ1-4|TRBD1|once
CASSRGDREGSEKLFF
TGCGCCAGCAGCAGGGGAGACAGGGAAGGCTCTGAAAAACTGTTTTTT
>TRBV30|TRBJ2-7|TRBD2|NA
CAWTGGGYEQYF
TGTGCCTGGACCGGGGGGGGCTACGAGCAGTACTTC
>TRBV5-6|TRBJ2-7|NA|NA
CASSFVSYEQYF
TGTGCCAGCAGCTTCGTTTCCTACGAGCAGTACTTC
>TRBV4-1|TRBJ2-2|NA|NA
CASSQDRAAGRATGELFF
TGCGCCAGCAGCCAAGATAGGGCCGCAGGGCGCGCCACCGGGGAGCTGTTTTTT
>TRBV2|TRBJ2-5|TRBD2|NA
CASRDLAGVRETQYF
TGTGCCAGCAGGGACCTAGCGGGAGTTAGAGAGACCCAGTACTTC